Below, 18 T cell receptor beta chains from the same sample are listed, as sequenced in a study of cytomegalovirus exposure and HLA in healthy donors. In the PCR, 60 Vbeta and 13 Jbeta primers were used. Libraries were prepared by immunoSEQ multiplex PCR; TCRdb keeps only in-frame clonotypes and omits some of them. The sample lists around 150,000 clones, 65% to 90% seen once, with around 10% in the top ten. Sequencing used PBMCs. The receptors were gathered from a man in his fifties in good health and CMV-seropositive.

V usage is TRBV5-4 and J usage is TRBJ2-7; 10 nucleotides match TRBD1. From germline, CDR1 is SGHNT and CDR2 YYREEE (reference sequence). This CDR3 region has 15 residues. Trimming took 4 bases from V and 0 from J; bases not matched to a gene: 4. Here the CDR3 reads CASSRDRGSSYEQYF. The DNA of the CDR3 is TGTGCCAGCAGCCGGGACAGGGGAAGCTCCTACGAGCAGTACTTC. Full variable domain (rest looked up from reference TRBV5-4 and TRBJ2-7): ETGVTQSPTHLIKTRGQQVTLRCSSQSGHNTVSWYQQALGQGPQFIFQYYREEENGRGNFPPRFSGLQFPNYSSELNVNALELDDSALYLCASSRDRGSSYEQYFGPGTRLTVT.

This sequence joins TRBV19 and TRBJ1-1, with 7 positions matching TRBD1. Germline V gene lookup returns CDR1 LNHDA and CDR2 SQIVND (reference sequence). There are 17 residues in the CDR3. Losses at the gene ends were 4 bases for V and 7 bases for J; bases not matched to a gene: 18. The CDR3 spells CASSTGQRAGWSREAFF. In nucleotides, the CDR3 is TGTGCCAGTAGTACGGGACAGCGAGCCGGGTGGTCCCGTGAAGCTTTCTTT. Drawing the rest from reference TRBV19 and TRBJ1-1, the complete variable domain is DGGITQSPKYLFRKEGQNVTLSCEQNLNHDAMYWYRQDPGQGLRLIYYSQIVNDFQKGDIAEGYSVSREKKESFPLTVTSAQKNPTAFYLCASSTGQRAGWSREAFFGQGTRLTVV.

The J gene is TRBJ2-1, the V gene TRBV9, with 8 bases identical to TRBD2. V gave up 0 bases and J gave up 6 bases; unmatched junction bases: 8. CDR3 length: 16 amino acids. CDR1 SGDLS and CDR2 YYNGEE come from the germline V gene. CDR3 loop: CASSVEVRTSINEQFF. The CDR3 nucleotides read TGTGCCAGCAGCGTAGAAGTCCGGACTAGCATCAATGAGCAGTTCTTC.

The V and J genes are TRBV27 and TRBJ2-1, with D unclear. V lost 3 bases, J lost 0 bases, and 6 bases lay in between. CDR1 and CDR2 from the germline V gene are MNHEY and SMNVEV (reference sequence). This CDR3 region has 14 residues. CDR3 in DNA: TGTGCCAGCAGTTTCTCCAGCTCCTACAATGAGCAGTTCTTC. Encoded protein: CASSFSSSYNEQFF.

The V call is TRBV11-2, the J call TRBJ2-5, with D perhaps TRBD1 (5 bases). Germline V gene data show CDR1 as SGHAT and CDR2 as FQNNGV. Between the trimmed V and J ends, which lost 1 base and 7 bases, there was a span of 13 bases. CDR3 length equals 14 residues. The CDR3 sequence: CASSLGPGQGTQYF. For the CDR3, the DNA is TGTGCCAGCAGCTTAGGTCCGGGTCAGGGGACCCAGTACTTC.

This chain connects TRBV6-5 to TRBJ2-3; D perhaps matches TRBD2 (5 bases). Per the germline V gene, CDR1 is MNHEY and CDR2 is SVGAGI. Between the trimmed V and J ends, which lost 4 bases and 4 bases, there was a span of 12 bases. The CDR3 covers 14 residues. The CDR3 coding sequence is TGTGCCAGCAGTTTGGGGTTGGGAGCAGATACGCAGTATTTT. Its protein is CASSLGLGADTQYF.

The CDR3 sequence is CASSLEQGWDTEAFF. The CDR3 nucleotides are TGCGCCAGCAGCTTGGAACAGGGCTGGGACACTGAAGCTTTCTTT. The rearrangement uses TRBV5-1 and TRBJ1-1; D possibly corresponds to TRBD1 (6 bases). Trimming left V 0 bases short and J 3 bases short, with 12 bases between. The CDR3 has 15 residues. CDR1 is SGHRS and CDR2 is YFSETQ in the germline V gene. Filled out from reference TRBV5-1 and TRBJ1-1, the complete variable domain reads KAGVTQTPRYLIKTRGQQVTLSCSPISGHRSVSWYQQTPGQGLQFLFEYFSETQRNKGNFPGRFSGRQFSNSRSEMNVSTLELGDSALYLCASSLEQGWDTEAFFGQGTRLTVV.

The chain uses TRBV19 and TRBJ2-1; D is possibly TRBD1 (6 bases). V shed 3 bases and J shed 4 bases, with 13 bases lying between them. There are 15 residues in the CDR3. CDR1 is LNHDA, CDR2 SQIVND, per germline (reference sequence). The CDR3 DNA follows: TGTGCCAGTAGTATCGCGGCAGGGGAGTACAATGAGCAGTTCTTC. Protein product: CASSIAAGEYNEQFF. The full variable domain, with the rest looked up from reference TRBV19 and TRBJ2-1, is DGGITQSPKYLFRKEGQNVTLSCEQNLNHDAMYWYRQDPGQGLRLIYYSQIVNDFQKGDIAEGYSVSREKKESFPLTVTSAQKNPTAFYLCASSIAAGEYNEQFFGPGTRLTVL.

The chain is built from TRBV28 and TRBJ1-6, with 11 bases fitting TRBD1. Germline loops: CDR1 MDHEN, CDR2 SYDVKM. There are 17 residues in the CDR3. The V segment lost 0 bases and the J segment 3 bases; nucleotides outside the gene matches: 1. The CDR3 loop is CASSLWGTGGYNSPLHF. The CDR3 DNA is TGTGCCAGCAGTTTATGGGGGACAGGGGGCTATAATTCACCCCTCCACTTT.

The CDR3 protein is CASSEQGATDTQYF. CDR3 nucleotides: TGTGCCAGCAGTGAACAGGGGGCGACAGATACGCAGTATTTT. V is TRBV2 and J is TRBJ2-3; 8 bases map to TRBD1. CDR3 length equals 14 residues. CDR1 and CDR2 from the germline V gene are SNHLY and FYNNEI. The V segment lost 2 bases and the J segment 3 bases; nucleotides outside the gene matches: 1.

About this clone itself: Other DNA sequences in the sample encode the same CDR3. The chain recombines TRBV5-4 with TRBJ2-4; 9 bases are shared with TRBD1. Germline CDR1 and CDR2: SGHNT and YYREEE (reference sequence). The V and J ends lost 3 bases and 0 bases, in that order; junction bases with no gene match: 10. The CDR3 runs to 18 residues. The CDR3 nucleotides are TGTGCCAGCAGCTCCGGGACAGGGACCTTCTTAGCCAAAAACATTCAGTACTTC. Amino acid sequence: CASSSGTGTFLAKNIQYF. The whole variable domain, filled in from reference TRBV5-4 and TRBJ2-4, reads ETGVTQSPTHLIKTRGQQVTLRCSSQSGHNTVSWYQQALGQGPQFIFQYYREEENGRGNFPPRFSGLQFPNYSSELNVNALELDDSALYLCASSSGTGTFLAKNIQYFGAGTRLSVL.

The chain joins TRBV28 to TRBJ2-2, with D possibly matching TRBD1 (6 bases). The germline V gene encodes CDR1 MDHEN and CDR2 SYDVKM. V lost 7 bases, J lost 1 base, and 13 bases lay in between. The CDR3 loop spans 15 amino acids. The CDR3 DNA follows: TGTGCCAGCAAAAGTGGGGGCATGAACACCGGGGAGCTGTTTTTT. This codes for CASKSGGMNTGELFF.

The J gene is TRBJ2-2, the V gene TRBV6-5, with TRBD1 matching 7 bases. This CDR3 has 14 residues. From germline, CDR1 is MNHEY and CDR2 SVGAGI. The J segment lost 7 bases and the V segment lost 2 bases, leaving 4 bases of the junction unmatched. This CDR3 is CASSYGGQYGELFF. Here the CDR3 DNA reads TGTGCCAGCAGTTACGGGGGACAGTACGGGGAGCTGTTTTTT.

This clone has a single count. The gene calls are TRBV9 and TRBJ1-2; tentatively, D is TRBD1 (5 bases). With 2 bases removed from V and 8 bases from J, the gap between germline ends came to 13 bases. The CDR3 has 13 residues. The germline CDR1 and CDR2 sequences are SGDLS and YYNGEE. The CDR3 protein is CASSVEAGGGYTF. The CDR3 nucleotides are TGTGCCAGCAGCGTGGAGGCGGGGGGGGGCTACACCTTC.

This clone was counted once. The chain links TRBV27 to TRBJ1-1, with TRBD1 matching over 9 bases. This CDR3 contains 14 residues. Germline V gene lookup returns CDR1 MNHEY and CDR2 SMNVEV (reference sequence). V gave up 5 bases and J gave up 10 bases; unmatched junction bases: 11. The CDR3 DNA reads as TGTGCCAGCAGTACCGACAGGGGGGTCCTCGGAGCTTTCTTT. This translates into CASSTDRGVLGAFF.

The V and J genes are TRBV9 and TRBJ2-7; 10 positions agree with TRBD2. The CDR3 runs to 15 residues. The V and J ends lost 3 bases and 0 bases, in that order; junction bases with no gene match: 3. Germline CDR1 and CDR2: SGDLS and YYNGEE. The CDR3 nucleotides are TGTGCCAGCAGCGAACTAGCGGGGAGCTCCTACGAGCAGTACTTC. Protein product: CASSELAGSSYEQYF. The complete variable domain, with remaining parts taken from reference TRBV9 and TRBJ2-7, reads DSGVTQTPKHLITATGQRVTLRCSPRSGDLSVYWYQQSLDQGLQFLIQYYNGEERAKGNILERFSAQQFPDLHSELNLSSLELGDSALYFCASSELAGSSYEQYFGPGTRLTVT.

The chain has TRBV6-5 and TRBJ2-2; TRBD2 aligns across 8 bases. The CDR3 is made up of 14 amino acids. CDR1 MNHEY and CDR2 SVGAGI come from the germline V gene. Losses at the gene ends were 6 bases for V and 6 bases for J; bases not matched to a gene: 6. CDR3 loop: CASSRGGAAGELFF. CDR3 DNA sequence: TGTGCCAGCAGCCGGGGGGGGGCTGCCGGGGAGCTGTTTTTT.

The table lists this clone with a count of one. V gene TRBV2 combines with J gene TRBJ1-6, with 7 nucleotides matching TRBD1. This CDR3 is built from 15 residues. Germline CDR1 is SNHLY and CDR2 is FYNNEI. V lost 3 bases and J lost 10; bases outside the gene matches: 9. The CDR3 loop reads CASSDLTGLQSPLHF. The CDR3 bases are TGTGCCAGCAGTGACCTGACAGGGTTGCAATCACCCCTCCACTTT.